The source of this TCR beta chain is a study of identical twins. Every sampled donor was Caucasian and healthy. In its sample, this clonotype was seen many times. Unique molecular identifiers were present on cDNA, and template switching added a universal primer site. TCRdb reprocessed the 5' RACE reads with MiXCR, giving one entry per CDR3 protein. The repertoire consists of approximately 94,000 distinct CDR3 sequences, with 5.9% occurring once and the leading ten covering approximately 12%. This CDR3 has 15 residues. Germline-derived CDR1 and CDR2 are SEHNR and FQNEAQ (reference sequence). Trimming at V came to 5 bases and at J to 2 bases, leaving 7 bases not matched to a gene.

Material: memory T cells sorted from blood. This sequence originates from a woman aged 50 to 60 in good health. This chain connects TRBV7-9 to TRBJ2-3, with TRBD2 matching 7 bases. The CDR3, as DNA: TGTGCCAGCAGCCCCCCGGGAGGCCACACAGATACGCAGTATTTT. Translation gives CASSPPGGHTDTQYF.